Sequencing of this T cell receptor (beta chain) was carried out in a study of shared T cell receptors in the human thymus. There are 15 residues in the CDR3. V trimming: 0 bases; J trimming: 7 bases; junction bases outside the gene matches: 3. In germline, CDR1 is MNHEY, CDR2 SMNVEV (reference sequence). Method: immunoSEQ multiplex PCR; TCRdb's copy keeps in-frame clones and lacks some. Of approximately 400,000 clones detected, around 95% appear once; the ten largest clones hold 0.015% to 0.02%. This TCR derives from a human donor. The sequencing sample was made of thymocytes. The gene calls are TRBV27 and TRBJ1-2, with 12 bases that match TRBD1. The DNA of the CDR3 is TGTGCCAGCAGTTTATCTGGGACAGGGGGCCGTGGCTACACCTTC. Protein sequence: CASSLSGTGGRGYTF.